This T cell receptor (beta chain) is from a study of identical twins. Each CDR3 protein is one row after TCRdb ran MiXCR on the 5' RACE reads. The sample consists of 450,000 or so distinct CDR3 sequences, 20% to 30% of them appearing once. Germline lookup yields CDR1 DFQATT and CDR2 SNEGSKA (reference sequence). Between the trimmed V and J ends, which lost 7 bases and 7 bases, there was a span of 22 bases. The CDR3 consists of 14 residues. The data also belong to a second study, concerning T cells expressing NK-cell markers.

This rearrangement joins TRBV20-1 to TRBJ2-5; D not certain. Sequenced sample: CD4+ T cells sorted from blood. The receptor comes from a woman aged 18 to 35 in good health. The chain's CDR3 is CSGTGYPRKGTQYF. The CDR3 coding sequence is TGCAGTGGGACGGGTTACCCCCGGAAAGGGACCCAGTACTTC.